Described below is a single T cell receptor beta chain sequence and its context. Data came from immunoSEQ multiplex PCR; TCRdb stores just in-frame clones and leaves some out. Of about 400,000 clones listed, 75% to 90% are singletons. The sample is drawn from a study of blood T cell repertoires in COVID-19. The sequencing input was peripheral blood. This sequence was found in a woman aged 55 to 70 with COVID-19, enrolled during active disease.

The CDR3 is CASSYRTGDTEAFF. The CDR3 DNA is TGCGCCAGCAGCTATAGGACAGGGGACACTGAAGCTTTCTTT. The chain combines TRBV5-1 with TRBJ1-1; 9 bases agree with TRBD1. The CDR3 totals 14 residues. V was pared by 3 bases and J by 3 bases, with 3 bases of the junction left unmatched. Germline CDR1 and CDR2: SGHRS and YFSETQ.